Given below is one TCR beta chain in context. The target antigen is unknown. Germline CDR1 reads SGHTA; CDR2 reads FQGNSA. The CDR3 length is 15 residues. V lost 5 bases to trimming and J lost 2 bases, with 15 bases between them. This sample is part of a study of CD8 T cells in ankylosing spondylitis. Quantitative barcoded 5'-RACE was used to prepare TCR beta libraries. TCRdb processed the 5' RACE reads anew with MiXCR; each CDR3 protein has one entry. Among fewer than 150,000 distinct CDR3 sequences listed, approximately 7.3% were seen once. Study-wide results and caveats: Relatively scarce in peripheral blood, disease-linked clones were CD8+. Some motif variants were previously reported in reactive arthritis synovial fluid and blood. Significantly higher representation of disease-linked clones was reported for matched ankylosing spondylitis synovial fluid.

Specimen: blood, either unsorted or a sorted T cell fraction (not recorded which). V gene TRBV7-2 combines with J gene TRBJ2-5; D uncertain. The receptor's source is a female donor with ankylosing spondylitis or in good health (not recorded which). The DNA for the CDR3 is TGTGCCAGCAGCCCCTCCATAGGCGTACAAGAGACCCAGTACTTC. Protein sequence: CASSPSIGVQETQYF.